The 10 T cell receptor beta chains given below trace back to one sample, sequenced in a study of T cell clonotyping in hematopoietic cell transplantation (dated by TCRdb to the early 2020s). Library preparation used the immunoSEQ multiplex PCR assay. TCRdb mirrors the immuneACCESS table, restricted to in-frame sequences. Some clones are absent from its copies; in checked studies, under half trace to an unresolved V gene, and the reason for the others is unknown. This sample comprises 55,000 to 70,000 clones, around 94% of them detected only once. The biggest ten clones account for more than 1.5% of the sample. Material: peripheral blood mononuclear cells. The receptors stem from a man over 45 in good health. Some clones in this sample may be carry-over from other donors' samples.

The J gene is TRBJ2-5, the V gene TRBV9; weak D call: TRBD1 (5 bases). Trimming pared 0 bases from V and 1 base from J, leaving 16 bases between. Germline CDR1 reads SGDLS; CDR2 reads YYNGEE. The CDR3 consists of 17 residues. The CDR3 sequence: CASSVGVTIGVQETQYF. The CDR3 DNA is TGTGCCAGCAGCGTAGGAGTCACCATAGGGGTCCAAGAGACCCAGTACTTC.

The V gene is TRBV13, the J gene TRBJ2-3, with 7 bases lining up with TRBD1. Germline V gene lookup returns CDR1 PRHDT and CDR2 FYEKMQ (reference sequence). Trimming took 3 bases from V and 0 from J; bases not matched to a gene: 6. The CDR3 covers 16 residues. CDR3 amino acids: CASSFSRTGSTDTQYF. The CDR3 DNA sequence: TGTGCCAGCAGCTTTAGCCGGACAGGAAGCACAGATACGCAGTATTTT.

The rearrangement uses TRBV6-1 and TRBJ2-7; D gene unclear. The length of the CDR3 is 11 residues. Germline V CDR1 and CDR2: MNHNS, SASEGT. The germline V and J ends were trimmed by 6 bases and 0 bases, with 3 bases remaining between them. The CDR3 coding sequence is TGTGCCAGCAGGGTCTCCTACGAGCAGTACTTC. As protein: CASRVSYEQYF.

CDR3 residues: CASGVELFF. The CDR3 nucleotides are TGTGCCAGCGGTGTGGAGCTGTTTTTT. The rearrangement joins TRBV6-1 to TRBJ2-2; D gene uncertain. The CDR3 has 9 residues. Trimming left V 8 bases short and J 10 bases short, with 5 bases between. Germline CDR1 reads MNHNS; CDR2 reads SASEGT.

The V and J genes are TRBV29-1 and TRBJ1-1; no reliable D call. The germline V gene encodes CDR1 SQVTM and CDR2 ANQGSEA. The CDR3 runs 13 residues. Trimming took off 4 bases at V and 11 bases at J, with 20 bases between the two ends. The CDR3 loop is CSVVFVSGHDAFF. The CDR3 DNA is TGCAGCGTTGTATTCGTGAGTGGTCACGACGCTTTCTTT. The complete variable domain, with remaining parts taken from reference TRBV29-1 and TRBJ1-1, reads SAVISQKPSRDICQRGTSLTIQCQVDSQVTMMFWYRQQPGQSLTLIATANQGSEATYESGFVIDKFPISRPNLTFSTLTVSNMSPEDSSIYLCSVVFVSGHDAFFGQGTRLTVV.

This chain joins TRBV7-3 and TRBJ2-3, with no clear D. V shed 7 bases and J shed 1 base, with 12 bases lying between them. The CDR3 runs 14 residues. Germline V gene sequence: CDR1 SGHTA, CDR2 FQGTGA. CDR3 sequence: CASTPGRGTDTQYF. The CDR3 DNA follows: TGTGCCAGCACCCCGGGCCGTGGCACAGATACGCAGTATTTT.

The gene calls are TRBV6-1 and TRBJ1-2; D not certain. With 7 bases removed from V and 1 base from J, the gap between germline ends came to 13 bases. Germline V gene sequence: CDR1 MNHNS, CDR2 SASEGT. The CDR3 sequence is 14 residues long. CDR3 nucleotides: TGTGCCAGCAAATGGTCAGGTTTTAACTATGGCTACACCTTC. Translation gives CASKWSGFNYGYTF.

The rearrangement joins TRBV6-5 to TRBJ1-2; 9 bases line up with TRBD1. Germline-derived CDR1 and CDR2 are MNHEY and SVGAGI. Trimming at V came to 10 bases and at J to 6 bases, leaving 9 bases not matched to a gene. The CDR3 has 13 amino acids. The DNA of the CDR3 is TGTGCCACCACAGGGACAGGGAATAATGGCTACACCTTC. Its protein product is CATTGTGNNGYTF.

The chain employs TRBV9 and TRBJ2-7; D is ambiguous. Trimming took off 1 base at V and 5 bases at J, with 16 bases between the two ends. There are 15 residues in the CDR3. CDR1 and CDR2 (germline): SGDLS, YYNGEE. CDR3 nucleotides: TGTGCCAGCAGCGTATTGGACGGTCCCTACAACGAGCAGTACTTC. This sequence encodes CASSVLDGPYNEQYF.

This chain connects TRBV19 to TRBJ1-2; D might be TRBD1 (5 bases). CDR1 and CDR2 from the germline V gene are LNHDA and SQIVND (reference sequence). Between the trimmed V and J ends, which lost 4 bases and 2 bases, there was a span of 11 bases. The CDR3 extends over 14 amino acids. This chain's CDR3 is CASSTQQENYGYTF. CDR3 nucleotide sequence: TGTGCCAGTAGTACACAACAGGAGAACTATGGCTACACCTTC.